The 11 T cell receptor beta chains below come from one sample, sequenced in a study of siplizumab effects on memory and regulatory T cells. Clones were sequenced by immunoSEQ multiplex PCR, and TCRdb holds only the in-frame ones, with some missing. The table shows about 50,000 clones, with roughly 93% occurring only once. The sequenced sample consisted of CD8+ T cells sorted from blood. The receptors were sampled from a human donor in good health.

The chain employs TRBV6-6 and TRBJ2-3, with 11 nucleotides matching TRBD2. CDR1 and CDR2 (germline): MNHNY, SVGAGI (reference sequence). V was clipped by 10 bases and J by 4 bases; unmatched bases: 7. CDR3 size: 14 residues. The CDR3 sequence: CATTSGSAADTQYF. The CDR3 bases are TGTGCCACCACTAGCGGGAGTGCGGCAGATACGCAGTATTTT.

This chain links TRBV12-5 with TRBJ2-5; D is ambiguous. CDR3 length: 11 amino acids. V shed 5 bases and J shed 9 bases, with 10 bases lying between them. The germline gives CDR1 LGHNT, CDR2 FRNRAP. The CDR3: CASGTIRPQYF. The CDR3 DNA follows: TGTGCTAGTGGTACCATTAGGCCCCAGTACTTC.

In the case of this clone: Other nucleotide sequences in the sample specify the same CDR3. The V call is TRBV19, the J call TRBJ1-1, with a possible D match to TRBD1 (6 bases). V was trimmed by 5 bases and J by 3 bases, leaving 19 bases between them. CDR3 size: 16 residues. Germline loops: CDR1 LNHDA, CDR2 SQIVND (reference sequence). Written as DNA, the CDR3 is TGTGCCAGTAGTCCCAGGGGCTATGGCCTTCACACTGAAGCTTTCTTT. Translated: CASSPRGYGLHTEAFF.

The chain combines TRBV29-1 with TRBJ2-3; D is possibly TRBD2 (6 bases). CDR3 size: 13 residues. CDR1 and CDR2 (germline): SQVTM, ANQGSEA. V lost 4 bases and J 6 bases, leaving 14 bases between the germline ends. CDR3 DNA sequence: TGCAGCGTTGCCGGGGGTCCACAGGATACGCAGTATTTT. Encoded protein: CSVAGGPQDTQYF.

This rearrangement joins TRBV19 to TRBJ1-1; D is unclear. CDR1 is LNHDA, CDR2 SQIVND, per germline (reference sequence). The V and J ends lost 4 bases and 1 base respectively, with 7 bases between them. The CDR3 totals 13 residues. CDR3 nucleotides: TGTGCCAGTAGTACCCCAGGGAACACTGAAGCTTTCTTT. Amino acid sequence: CASSTPGNTEAFF.

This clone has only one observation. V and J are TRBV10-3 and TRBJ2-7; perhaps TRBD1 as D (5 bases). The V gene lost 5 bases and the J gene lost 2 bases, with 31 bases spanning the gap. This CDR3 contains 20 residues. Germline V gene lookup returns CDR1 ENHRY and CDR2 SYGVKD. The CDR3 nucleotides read TGTGCCATCAGTCCTCGAACAAGGGGTGAGGCCCTAAGGACCCCCTACGAGCAGTACTTC. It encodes CAISPRTRGEALRTPYEQYF.

This chain's CDR3 is CAISESIRGQGPNEQYF. The CDR3 coding sequence is TGTGCCATCAGTGAGTCGATAAGGGGACAGGGTCCCAACGAGCAGTACTTC. The chain has TRBV10-3 and TRBJ2-7; 9 bases fit TRBD1. CDR1 is ENHRY and CDR2 is SYGVKD in the germline V gene. V was pared by 0 bases and J by 5 bases, with 11 bases of the junction left unmatched. The CDR3 loop spans 17 amino acids.

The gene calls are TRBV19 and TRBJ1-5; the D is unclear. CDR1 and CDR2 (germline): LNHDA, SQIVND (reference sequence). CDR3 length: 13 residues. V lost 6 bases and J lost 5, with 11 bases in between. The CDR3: CASSTEGYQPQHF. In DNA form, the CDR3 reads TGTGCCAGTAGCACCGAGGGTTATCAGCCCCAGCATTTT.

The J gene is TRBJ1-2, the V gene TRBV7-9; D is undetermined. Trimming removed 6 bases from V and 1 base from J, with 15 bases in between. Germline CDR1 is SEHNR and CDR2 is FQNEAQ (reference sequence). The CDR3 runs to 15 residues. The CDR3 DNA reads TGTGCCAGCAGTCCGGCAGTACGGGATAACTATGGCTACACCTTC. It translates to CASSPAVRDNYGYTF.

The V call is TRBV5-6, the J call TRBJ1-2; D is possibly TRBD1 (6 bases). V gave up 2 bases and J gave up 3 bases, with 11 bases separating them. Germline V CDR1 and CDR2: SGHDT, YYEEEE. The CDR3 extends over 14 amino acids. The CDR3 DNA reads TGTGCCAGCAGCTTCCTACAGGGAGACTATGGCTACACCTTC. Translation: CASSFLQGDYGYTF.

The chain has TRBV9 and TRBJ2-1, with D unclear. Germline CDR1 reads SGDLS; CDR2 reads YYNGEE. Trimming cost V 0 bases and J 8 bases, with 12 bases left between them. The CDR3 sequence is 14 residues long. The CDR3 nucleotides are TGTGCCAGCAGCGTAGCAGCCTACGGAGATGAGCAGTTCTTC. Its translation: CASSVAAYGDEQFF.